This T cell receptor (beta chain) was sequenced in a study of cytomegalovirus exposure and HLA in healthy donors. About the study: Earlier, 150 million to 200 million T cells were analyzed, and some 120 million unique TCR beta sequences were found among them.

This PCR relied on a set of 60 Vbeta primers and 13 Jbeta primers. The data were produced by immunoSEQ multiplex PCR, yet TCRdb's version contains in-frame clones alone and is incomplete. Of 120,000 or so clones listed, 17% are singletons. For this clone: Its antigen is still unknown.

The CDR3 contains 14 residues. Trimming pared 2 bases from V and 4 bases from J, leaving 11 bases between. CDR1 MNHEY and CDR2 SVGAGI come from the germline V gene. Study results and caveats: Most TCR sequences were seen very rarely across donors, but some public TCRs occurred in many. As a later analysis revealed, most CMV-associated TCR beta chains appeared HLA-restricted. For TCR beta chains, V- and J-gene trimming was later linked to a missense DCLRE1C variant.

The V gene is TRBV6-5, the J gene TRBJ1-2; TRBD1 is a possible D gene (5 bases). Sequencing was carried out using PBMCs. The TCR comes from a female donor in good health and CMV-seropositive. The CDR3 DNA follows: TGTGCCAGCAGTTACGACAGAAAAACCTATGGCTACACCTTC. Amino acids: CASSYDRKTYGYTF.